The 22 T cell receptor beta chains below come from one sample, sequenced in a study of PD-1 blockade in classical Hodgkin lymphoma. With no exception, relapse followed autologous stem cell transplantation in all patients, and brentuximab vedotin exposure varied. The assay was immunoSEQ multiplex PCR, and TCRdb's table has in-frame clones only and misses some. This table has around 40,000 clones, approximately 71% appearing once. Source: peripheral blood mononuclear cells (PBMCs), taken at baseline. Every receptor here comes from a human donor with classical Hodgkin lymphoma.

This chain links TRBV19 with TRBJ2-2, with 7 bases that match TRBD1. The V gene end was trimmed by 4 bases and the J gene end by 4 bases; junction bases not matched to a gene: 9. The length of the CDR3 is 16 residues. Germline lookup yields CDR1 LNHDA and CDR2 SQIVND (reference sequence). This CDR3 reads CASSTTGFGVTGELFF. CDR3 nucleotides: TGTGCCAGTAGTACGACAGGGTTTGGGGTCACCGGGGAGCTGTTTTTT.

The chain joins TRBV11-2 to TRBJ1-1, with D possibly TRBD1 on 5 matching bases. The CDR3 is made up of 18 amino acids. V was clipped by 0 bases and J by 1 base, with 18 bases between them. Germline CDR1 reads SGHAT; CDR2 reads FQNNGV. The CDR3 sequence is CASSLDRGGIGPNTEAFF. CDR3 nucleotides: TGTGCCAGCAGCTTAGATCGGGGGGGTATAGGGCCGAACACTGAAGCTTTCTTT.

The chain has TRBV9 and TRBJ1-5; 9 positions match TRBD1. There are 16 residues in the CDR3. Trimming cost V 0 bases and J 6 bases; bases outside gene matches: 7. Germline CDR1 and CDR2: SGDLS and YYNGEE. The CDR3 is CASSVAGDRDGQPQHF. The CDR3 DNA reads TGTGCCAGCAGCGTAGCCGGGGACAGGGATGGTCAGCCCCAGCATTTT. Combining the CDR3 with reference TRBV9 and TRBJ1-5 gives the whole variable domain DSGVTQTPKHLITATGQRVTLRCSPRSGDLSVYWYQQSLDQGLQFLIQYYNGEERAKGNILERFSAQQFPDLHSELNLSSLELGDSALYFCASSVAGDRDGQPQHFGDGTRLSIL.

V usage is TRBV6-5 and J usage is TRBJ2-2, with 7 bases identical to TRBD1. The CDR3 has 13 residues. CDR1 MNHEY and CDR2 SVGAGI come from the germline V gene. The V segment lost 5 bases and the J segment 7 bases; nucleotides outside the gene matches: 4. The chain's CDR3 is CASSAGGFGELFF. The CDR3 coding sequence is TGTGCCAGCAGTGCAGGGGGATTCGGGGAGCTGTTTTTT.

This chain connects TRBV7-3 to TRBJ2-1, with D uncertain. V shed 2 bases and J shed 7 bases, with 3 bases lying between them. CDR3 size: 11 residues. Germline loops: CDR1 SGHTA, CDR2 FQGTGA. CDR3 bases: TGTGCCAGCAGCTTATTTAATGAGCAGTTCTTC. Its protein is CASSLFNEQFF.

This chain joins TRBV9 and TRBJ2-5; D gene uncertain. This CDR3 has 14 amino acids. V shed 0 bases and J shed 3 bases, with 9 bases lying between them. Germline V gene sequence: CDR1 SGDLS, CDR2 YYNGEE. CDR3 DNA sequence: TGTGCCAGCAGCGTAGGGGCAGCAAAAGAGACCCAGTACTTC. Residues: CASSVGAAKETQYF.

This clone has just a few counts. The chain has TRBV6-6 and TRBJ1-2; D is uncertain. The length of the CDR3 is 15 residues. Trimming removed 0 bases at V and 2 bases at J, with 10 bases between. CDR1 and CDR2 (germline): MNHNY, SVGAGI (reference sequence). The CDR3 reads CASSYSNSENYGYTF. The DNA of the CDR3 is TGTGCCAGCAGTTACTCGAATTCAGAGAACTATGGCTACACCTTC.

This chain links TRBV27 with TRBJ1-2, with D hard to call. The CDR3 runs to 15 residues. With 2 bases removed from V and 0 bases from J, the gap between germline ends came to 10 bases. CDR1 is MNHEY, CDR2 SMNVEV, per germline (reference sequence). DNA for the CDR3: TGTGCCAGCAGTTTAGTGGCAGGTTCTAACTATGGCTACACCTTC. As protein: CASSLVAGSNYGYTF.

This clone turned up a few times. This chain joins TRBV5-1 and TRBJ2-5; 13 nucleotides agree with TRBD2. There are 16 residues in the CDR3. Trimming removed 4 bases from V and 1 base from J; junction bases left unmatched: 4. Germline V CDR1 and CDR2: SGHRS, YFSETQ. The CDR3 nucleotides read TGCGCCAGCAGCCCAGGACTAGCGGGAGTCCAAGAGACCCAGTACTTC. Translation gives CASSPGLAGVQETQYF.

V and J are TRBV6-1 and TRBJ1-2; D remains unclear. This CDR3 has 14 amino acids. Between the trimmed V and J ends, which lost 6 bases and 4 bases, there was a span of 15 bases. Germline V gene lookup returns CDR1 MNHNS and CDR2 SASEGT. The CDR3: CASRDSGITYGYTF. The CDR3 bases are TGTGCCAGCAGGGACTCCGGGATAACCTATGGCTACACCTTC.

This chain uses TRBV12-5 with TRBJ2-6, with D unclear. CDR3 length: 14 amino acids. V lost 4 bases and J lost 4, with 8 bases in between. The germline V gene encodes CDR1 LGHNT and CDR2 FRNRAP. DNA for the CDR3: TGTGCTAGTGGTTCCCCCGTCGGGGCCAACGTCCTGACTTTC. Its translation: CASGSPVGANVLTF.

The gene calls are TRBV10-3 and TRBJ2-5; weak D call: TRBD2 (6 bases). The CDR3 covers 11 residues. With 10 bases removed from V and 2 bases from J, the gap between germline ends came to 8 bases. Germline V gene data show CDR1 as ENHRY and CDR2 as SYGVKD. CDR3 DNA: TGTGCCACACGGGGGCAAGAGACCCAGTACTTC. Translation gives CATRGQETQYF.

J is TRBJ1-4 and V is TRBV6-5; 7 bases match TRBD1. J lost 7 bases, V lost 2 bases, and 7 bases had no gene match. The CDR3 loop spans 15 amino acids. Germline V gene lookup returns CDR1 MNHEY and CDR2 SVGAGI. CDR3 DNA sequence: TGTGCCAGCAGTTACGCAGGGGGTTTACTTGAAAAACTGTTTTTT. Translated: CASSYAGGLLEKLFF.

The CDR3 coding sequence is TGTGCCAGCAGTGAACCCAGCGGGAGCTCCTACGAGCAGTACTTC. Amino acids: CASSEPSGSSYEQYF. V and J are TRBV25-1 and TRBJ2-7; 8 positions agree with TRBD2. Trimming removed 2 bases from V and 0 bases from J; junction bases left unmatched: 3. The germline V gene has CDR1 MGHDK and CDR2 SYGVNS. The CDR3 runs to 15 residues.

The chain couples TRBV19 to TRBJ1-2, with 9 bases matching TRBD1. Per germline, CDR1 LNHDA and CDR2 SQIVND (reference sequence). The CDR3 has 13 amino acids. The V gene end was trimmed by 4 bases and the J gene end by 3 bases; junction bases not matched to a gene: 0. For the CDR3, the DNA is TGTGCCAGTAGTAGGGACAGGGACTATGGCTACACCTTC. This gives the protein CASSRDRDYGYTF.

The genes are TRBV9 and TRBJ1-2, with D tentatively TRBD1 (5 bases). Deletions cut 3 bases from V and 4 bases from J, with 10 bases between. The CDR3 has 13 residues. The germline V gene encodes CDR1 SGDLS and CDR2 YYNGEE. CDR3 loop: CASSGAGGYGYTF. CDR3 bases: TGTGCCAGCAGCGGGGCGGGGGGCTATGGCTACACCTTC.

This chain connects TRBV7-9 to TRBJ2-1; TRBD2 aligns across 14 bases. The length of the CDR3 is 16 residues. Germline CDR1 is SEHNR and CDR2 is FQNEAQ (reference sequence). Losses at the gene ends were 7 bases for V and 10 bases for J; bases not matched to a gene: 12. This chain's CDR3 is CASTTSTSGGEREQFF. The CDR3 region has the DNA TGTGCCAGCACCACCTCGACTAGCGGGGGGGAAAGAGAGCAGTTCTTC. Combining the CDR3 with reference TRBV7-9 and TRBJ2-1 gives the whole variable domain DTGVSQNPRHKITKRGQNVTFRCDPISEHNRLYWYRQTLGQGPEFLTYFQNEAQLEKSRLLSDRFSAERPKGSFSTLEIQRTEQGDSAMYLCASTTSTSGGEREQFFGPGTRLTVL.

V gene TRBV27 combines with J gene TRBJ2-1; 13 bases fit TRBD2. Trimming cost V 10 bases and J 10 bases; bases outside gene matches: 4. The CDR3 runs to 12 residues. Germline lookup yields CDR1 MNHEY and CDR2 SMNVEV (reference sequence). CDR3 in DNA: TGTGCCACCCGACTAGCGGGAGGCGAGCAGTTCTTC. Residues: CATRLAGGEQFF.

Only a few counts were recorded for this clone. CDR3 nucleotide sequence: TGTGCCCAAGCCAGGGGCATGAACACTGAAGCTTTCTTT. This encodes CAQARGMNTEAFF. The genes are TRBV30 and TRBJ1-1; TRBD1 is a possible D gene (6 bases). Germline V CDR1 and CDR2: GTSNPN, SVGIG (reference sequence). The V and J ends lost 8 bases and 0 bases respectively, with 13 bases between them. CDR3 length: 13 residues.

The V gene is TRBV4-2, the J gene TRBJ2-2; D gene unclear. The CDR3 runs to 15 residues. The germline gives CDR1 LGHNA, CDR2 YNFKEQ. V was shortened by 0 bases and J by 0 bases, with 5 bases between the two germline ends. The CDR3 bases are TGTGCCAGCAGCCAAGACAGTCCGAACACCGGGGAGCTGTTTTTT. It specifies CASSQDSPNTGELFF.

The chain combines TRBV6-5 with TRBJ1-2, with unresolved D. There are 15 residues in the CDR3. V lost 2 bases, J lost 3 bases, and 13 bases lay in between. CDR1 is MNHEY, CDR2 SVGAGI, per germline. CDR3 coding DNA: TGTGCCAGCAGTTACGATATGGTTCTGGACTATGGCTACACCTTC. It specifies CASSYDMVLDYGYTF.

The chain links TRBV7-9 to TRBJ2-3; D gene uncertain. The CDR3 is made up of 11 amino acids. Trimming left V 2 bases short and J 9 bases short, with 6 bases between. Germline CDR1 reads SEHNR; CDR2 reads FQNEAQ (reference sequence). DNA of the CDR3: TGTGCCAGCAGCTTATCGGCAACGCAGTATTTT. Amino acid sequence: CASSLSATQYF.